The 19 T cell receptor beta chains in this list originate from one sample, sequenced in a study of T cells after posttransplantation cyclophosphamide. The assay was immunoSEQ multiplex PCR, and TCRdb's table has in-frame clones only and misses some. The sample was found to contain about 44,000 clones, and every one recurs. Material for sequencing was PBMCs. The receptors stem from a man in his forties or fifties in good health, CMV-negative, and a related stem cell transplant donor.

This clone was seen many times. The CDR3 loop reads CASSFDSGTGNTIYF. CDR3 in DNA: TGCGCCAGCAGCTTCGACAGCGGGACTGGAAACACCATATATTTT. The chain has TRBV5-1 and TRBJ1-3, with a weak D call TRBD1 (5 bases). With 2 bases removed from V and 2 bases from J, the gap between germline ends came to 11 bases. Germline assignment: CDR1 SGHRS and CDR2 YFSETQ. The CDR3 totals 15 residues.

This clone came up a few times. V usage is TRBV2 and J usage is TRBJ1-5; unclear D gene. V was trimmed by 5 bases and J by 8 bases, leaving 13 bases between them. This CDR3 has 13 amino acids. CDR1 is SNHLY, CDR2 FYNNEI, per germline. The CDR3 loop is CASSYTAVEPQHF. The CDR3 nucleotides read TGTGCCAGCAGTTACACGGCGGTTGAGCCCCAGCATTTT.

In its sample, this clone was seen many times. The chain couples TRBV29-1 to TRBJ1-1, with 8 bases matching TRBD1. Germline V lookup: CDR1 SQVTM, CDR2 ANQGSEA. J was trimmed by 0 bases and V by 7 bases; bases with no gene match: 4. CDR3 length equals 13 residues. The CDR3: CSARDRLNTEAFF. DNA for the CDR3: TGCAGCGCCCGGGACAGGTTGAACACTGAAGCTTTCTTT.

This clone was observed many times. The J gene is TRBJ2-3, the V gene TRBV13, with a weak D call TRBD1 (6 bases). V lost 5 bases to trimming and J lost 3 bases, with 9 bases between them. Germline CDR1 and CDR2: PRHDT and FYEKMQ (reference sequence). CDR3 length equals 13 residues. The CDR3 spells CASSQGGTDTQYF. The CDR3 DNA is TGTGCCAGCAGCCAAGGGGGTACAGATACGCAGTATTTT. The variable domain in full, completed from reference TRBV13 and TRBJ2-3, reads AAGVIQSPRHLIKEKRETATLKCYPIPRHDTVYWYQQGPGQDPQFLISFYEKMQSDKGSIPDRFSAQQFSDYHSELNMSSLELGDSALYFCASSQGGTDTQYFGPGTRLTVL.

The gene calls are TRBV10-3 and TRBJ2-2; 9 bases agree with TRBD2. With 6 bases clipped from V and 1 base from J, the junction kept 6 bases outside the gene matches. Germline CDR1 and CDR2: ENHRY and SYGVKD. The CDR3 is made up of 16 amino acids. The chain's CDR3 is CAISAGLAENTGELFF. DNA for the CDR3: TGTGCCATCAGCGCGGGACTAGCAGAGAACACCGGGGAGCTGTTTTTT.

This clone has at least ten counts. V and J are TRBV30 and TRBJ2-2; tentatively, D is TRBD2 (5 bases). This CDR3 contains 13 residues. V dropped 0 bases and J dropped 8 bases, with 10 bases sitting between them. Germline CDR1 and CDR2: GTSNPN and SVGIG (reference sequence). This chain's CDR3 is CAWSVGVGGELFF. The CDR3 region has the DNA TGTGCCTGGAGTGTCGGGGTAGGGGGGGAGCTGTTTTTT.

Many counts were recorded for this clone. The CDR3 nucleotides read TGTGCCAGCAGCTCCGGGACGGGAGAGAATGGCTACACCTTC. It specifies CASSSGTGENGYTF. This chain uses TRBV7-9 with TRBJ1-2, with D possibly being TRBD1 (5 bases). The CDR3 is made up of 14 amino acids. In germline, CDR1 is SEHNR, CDR2 FQNEAQ (reference sequence). The ends were cut back, 4 bases at V and 6 bases at J, with 15 bases in the middle. Variable domain in full (rest from reference TRBV7-9 and TRBJ1-2): DTGVSQNPRHKITKRGQNVTFRCDPISEHNRLYWYRQTLGQGPEFLTYFQNEAQLEKSRLLSDRFSAERPKGSFSTLEIQRTEQGDSAMYLCASSSGTGENGYTFGSGTRLTVV.

This clone appeared many times. This chain links TRBV6-4 with TRBJ2-6, with 9 bases that match TRBD1. This CDR3 has 17 amino acids. Looked up from germline, CDR1 is MRHNA and CDR2 is SNTAGT. The ends lost 4 bases at V and 0 bases at J; junction bases unmatched: 4. CDR3 amino acids: CASSGGTGYSGANVLTF. The CDR3 bases are TGTGCCAGCAGTGGGGGGACAGGGTACTCTGGGGCCAACGTCCTGACTTTC.

This clone turned up a few times. The rearrangement joins TRBV7-2 to TRBJ2-3, with unresolved D. CDR1 SGHTA and CDR2 FQGNSA come from the germline V gene. The CDR3 consists of 15 residues. Trimming cost V 4 bases and J 1 base, with 12 bases left between them. The CDR3 spells CASSSDSHRTDTQYF. The CDR3 nucleotides read TGTGCCAGCAGCTCCGACTCTCACCGCACAGATACGCAGTATTTT.

This clone was seen repeatedly, ten times or more. The V and J genes are TRBV12-5 and TRBJ2-2, with a weak D call TRBD1 (6 bases). CDR3 size: 16 residues. V was clipped by 3 bases and J by 4 bases, with 15 bases between them. Germline assignment: CDR1 LGHNT and CDR2 FRNRAP. Here the CDR3 DNA reads TGTGCTAGTGGTTTTATACAGGGTATCGGCACCGGGGAGCTGTTTTTT. The encoded protein is CASGFIQGIGTGELFF.

This clone has only a few counts. The chain couples TRBV25-1 to TRBJ2-6, with no clear D. This CDR3 is 15 amino acids long. V shed 4 bases and J shed 0 bases, with 7 bases lying between them. In germline, CDR1 is MGHDK, CDR2 SYGVNS. The CDR3 reads CASSAVSSGANVLTF. In DNA form, the CDR3 reads TGTGCCAGCAGTGCAGTAAGCTCTGGGGCCAACGTCCTGACTTTC.

This clone has at least ten counts. This sequence joins TRBV7-9 and TRBJ2-3, with 9 bases lining up with TRBD2. Germline lookup yields CDR1 SEHNR and CDR2 FQNEAQ (reference sequence). This CDR3 region has 15 residues. The V segment lost 1 base and the J segment 6 bases; nucleotides outside the gene matches: 5. CDR3 DNA: TGTGCCAGCAGCTTAGAGGTTGCGGGGGGGGATACGCAGTATTTT. Protein product: CASSLEVAGGDTQYF. The full variable domain, with the rest looked up from reference TRBV7-9 and TRBJ2-3, is DTGVSQNPRHKITKRGQNVTFRCDPISEHNRLYWYRQTLGQGPEFLTYFQNEAQLEKSRLLSDRFSAERPKGSFSTLEIQRTEQGDSAMYLCASSLEVAGGDTQYFGPGTRLTVL.

This clone was seen at least ten times. The rearrangement links TRBV5-1 to TRBJ2-3; D perhaps matches TRBD2 (6 bases). The V end was cut by 2 bases, the J end by 1 base, with 8 bases between. CDR1 and CDR2 from the germline V gene are SGHRS and YFSETQ. The CDR3 has 14 amino acids. CDR3 DNA: TGCGCCAGCAGCTTAGTAGCGGGCACAGATACGCAGTATTTT. Translating it yields CASSLVAGTDTQYF. The entire variable domain, with the rest obtained from reference TRBV5-1 and TRBJ2-3, is as follows: KAGVTQTPRYLIKTRGQQVTLSCSPISGHRSVSWYQQTPGQGLQFLFEYFSETQRNKGNFPGRFSGRQFSNSRSEMNVSTLELGDSALYLCASSLVAGTDTQYFGPGTRLTVL.

At least ten counts were recorded for this clone. The V and J genes are TRBV5-4 and TRBJ1-4; unclear D gene. The CDR3 length is 14 residues. Germline V lookup: CDR1 SGHNT, CDR2 YYREEE (reference sequence). V dropped 5 bases and J dropped 4 bases, with 12 bases sitting between them. CDR3 amino acids: CASSLKQNNEKLFF. Here the CDR3 DNA reads TGTGCCAGCAGTTTAAAACAGAATAATGAAAAACTGTTTTTT.

This clone was counted ten times or more. This chain links TRBV11-3 with TRBJ1-2, with D unclear. V was cut by 0 bases and J by 0 bases, with 8 bases left in between. Germline values: CDR1 SGHNT, CDR2 YENEEA. The CDR3 is 15 amino acids. Here the CDR3 reads CASSLDSSPNYGYTF. The CDR3 DNA follows: TGTGCCAGCAGCTTAGATTCCAGTCCTAACTATGGCTACACCTTC.

This clone was seen at least ten times. V usage is TRBV11-2 and J usage is TRBJ2-5, with 7 bases lining up with TRBD2. Trimming at V came to 4 bases and at J to 5 bases, leaving 7 bases not matched to a gene. The CDR3 length is 14 residues. Germline V gives CDR1 SGHAT, CDR2 FQNNGV. The CDR3, as DNA: TGTGCCAGCAGCTCCACGGGGGGTGGGGAGACCCAGTACTTC. Its protein is CASSSTGGGETQYF.

In its sample, this clone was seen a few times. The CDR3 spells CASSFGDRVSSPLHF. DNA of the CDR3: TGCGCCAGCAGCTTCGGAGACAGGGTGAGCTCACCCCTCCACTTT. The gene calls are TRBV5-1 and TRBJ1-6; 7 positions agree with TRBD1. After removal of 2 bases from V and 10 bases from J, the junction contained 9 bases not matched to a gene. The CDR3 is made up of 15 amino acids. Germline V gene data show CDR1 as SGHRS and CDR2 as YFSETQ.

This clone has only a few counts. V usage is TRBV28 and J usage is TRBJ1-2; 8 bases line up with TRBD1. Germline lookup yields CDR1 MDHEN and CDR2 SYDVKM. J gave up 3 bases and V 2 bases, and 5 bases lay outside the gene matches. This CDR3 contains 15 residues. The CDR3 here is CASSLPGGADYGYTF. The CDR3 bases are TGTGCCAGCAGTTTACCAGGGGGCGCGGACTATGGCTACACCTTC.

There are many counts of this clone. The chain joins TRBV5-8 to TRBJ2-1; D is possibly TRBD1 (5 bases). Germline lookup yields CDR1 SGHTS and CDR2 YDEGEE. There are 13 residues in the CDR3. Trimming stripped 2 bases from V and 5 bases from J, with 8 bases between. The chain's CDR3 is CASSLDSHNEQFF. CDR3 coding DNA: TGTGCCAGCAGCTTAGACAGTCACAATGAGCAGTTCTTC.